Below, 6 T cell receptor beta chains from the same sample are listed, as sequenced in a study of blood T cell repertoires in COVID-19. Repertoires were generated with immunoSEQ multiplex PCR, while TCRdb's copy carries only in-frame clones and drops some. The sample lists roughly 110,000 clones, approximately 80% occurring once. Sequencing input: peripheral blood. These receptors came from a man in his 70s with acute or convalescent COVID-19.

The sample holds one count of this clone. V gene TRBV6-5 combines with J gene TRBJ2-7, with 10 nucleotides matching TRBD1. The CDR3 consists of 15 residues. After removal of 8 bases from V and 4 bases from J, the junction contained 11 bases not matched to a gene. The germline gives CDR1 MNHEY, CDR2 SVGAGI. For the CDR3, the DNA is TGTGCCAGCGGGGCGAGGACAGGGGGATCATACGAGCAGTACTTC. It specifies CASGARTGGSYEQYF.

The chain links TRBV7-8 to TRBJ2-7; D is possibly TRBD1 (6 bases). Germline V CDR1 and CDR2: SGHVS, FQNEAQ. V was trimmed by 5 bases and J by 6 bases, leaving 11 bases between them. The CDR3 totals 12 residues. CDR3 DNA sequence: TGTGCCAGCAGCCCACAGGGTGCCGAGCAGTACTTC. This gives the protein CASSPQGAEQYF.

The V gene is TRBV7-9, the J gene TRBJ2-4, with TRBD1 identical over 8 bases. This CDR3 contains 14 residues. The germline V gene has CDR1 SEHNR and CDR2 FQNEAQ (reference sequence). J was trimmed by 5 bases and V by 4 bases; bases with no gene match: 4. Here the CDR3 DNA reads TGTGCCAGCAGCTCCTCGGGACAGGAAAACATTCAGTACTTC. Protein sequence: CASSSSGQENIQYF.

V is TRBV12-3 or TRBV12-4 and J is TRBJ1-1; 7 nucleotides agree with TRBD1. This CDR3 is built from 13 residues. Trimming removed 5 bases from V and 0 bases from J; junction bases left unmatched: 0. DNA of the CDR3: TGTGCCAGCAGTGGGACAGTGAACACTGAAGCTTTCTTT. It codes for CASSGTVNTEAFF.

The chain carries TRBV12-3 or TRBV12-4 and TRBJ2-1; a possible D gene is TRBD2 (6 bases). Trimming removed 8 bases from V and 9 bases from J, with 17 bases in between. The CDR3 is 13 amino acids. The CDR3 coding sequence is TGTGCCAGCGGCCTTTCCGGGGGAGGTGAGCAGTTCTTC. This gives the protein CASGLSGGGEQFF.

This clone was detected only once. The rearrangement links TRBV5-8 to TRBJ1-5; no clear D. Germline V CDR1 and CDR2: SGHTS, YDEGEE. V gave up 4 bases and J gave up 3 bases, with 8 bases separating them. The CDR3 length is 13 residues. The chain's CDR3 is CASSGRDNQPQHF. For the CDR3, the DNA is TGTGCCAGCAGCGGACGGGACAATCAGCCCCAGCATTTT.